What follows are 26 T cell receptor beta chains derived from one specimen sequenced in a study of radiation and T cells in renal cell carcinoma. Here immunoSEQ multiplex PCR was the method, and the copy in TCRdb shows in-frame clones only, minus some. The sample holds approximately 3,700 clones, over 60% seen once. Treatment in this sample: treatment-naive control, cytoreductive nephrectomy. This material consisted of tumor tissue, taken from a patient whose treatment was nephrectomy without radiotherapy. The receptors were sampled from a man in his fifties with renal cell carcinoma.

V is TRBV6-1 and J is TRBJ2-7; 7 bases map to TRBD2. CDR1 and CDR2 from the germline V gene are MNHNS and SASEGT. With 4 bases clipped from V and 0 bases from J, the junction kept 3 bases outside the gene matches. This CDR3 has 14 amino acids. The CDR3 reads CASSVAGSSYEQYF. For the CDR3, the DNA is TGTGCCAGCAGTGTAGCGGGCTCCTCCTACGAGCAGTACTTC.

The table lists this clone with a few counts. V usage is TRBV4-1 and J usage is TRBJ2-2; 8 bases are shared with TRBD1. The V segment lost 2 bases and the J segment 4 bases; nucleotides outside the gene matches: 6. Looked up from germline, CDR1 is MGHRA and CDR2 is YSYEKL. This CDR3 is built from 16 residues. The CDR3 sequence: CASSQRTGQSTGELFF. In DNA, the CDR3 is TGCGCCAGCAGCCAAAGGACAGGGCAATCCACCGGGGAGCTGTTTTTT.

DNA for the CDR3: TGTGCCAGCAGTGGTAGCGGGAGCACAGATACGCAGTATTTT. This sequence encodes CASSGSGSTDTQYF. The J gene is TRBJ2-3, the V gene TRBV2, with 7 bases fitting TRBD2. Trimming took 4 bases from V and 0 from J; bases not matched to a gene: 1. This CDR3 is 14 amino acids long. Germline CDR1 reads SNHLY; CDR2 reads FYNNEI. Drawing the rest from reference TRBV2 and TRBJ2-3, the complete variable domain is EPEVTQTPSHQVTQMGQEVILRCVPISNHLYFYWYRQILGQKVEFLVSFYNNEISEKSEIFDDQFSVERPDGSNFTLKIRSTKLEDSAMYFCASSGSGSTDTQYFGPGTRLTVL.

This clone showed up just once. The chain recombines TRBV4-3 with TRBJ2-3; D is perhaps TRBD2 (6 bases). The germline V and J ends were trimmed by 3 bases and 1 base, with 14 bases remaining between them. The CDR3 has 16 amino acids. CDR1 LGHNA and CDR2 YSLEER come from the germline V gene. The DNA for the CDR3 is TGCGCCAGCAGCCATCCCCCGGAGGGTGGCACAGATACGCAGTATTTT. Translated, it gives CASSHPPEGGTDTQYF.

V is TRBV11-3 and J is TRBJ2-1; D is unresolved. The CDR3 is 14 residues long. V gave up 6 bases and J gave up 7 bases, with 16 bases separating them. CDR1 SGHNT and CDR2 YENEEA come from the germline V gene. In DNA form, the CDR3 reads TGTGCCAGCAGTTCCCCCCCCCGCCGTAATGAGCAGTTCTTC. It translates to CASSSPPRRNEQFF.

This clone was seen a single time. The V and J genes are TRBV29-1 and TRBJ1-4; D perhaps matches TRBD1 (6 bases). The germline V gene encodes CDR1 SQVTM and CDR2 ANQGSEA. The CDR3 runs to 13 residues. The V gene lost 0 bases and the J gene lost 8 bases, with 10 bases spanning the gap. CDR3 in amino acids: CSVEEQGNEKLFF. The CDR3 nucleotides are TGCAGCGTTGAAGAACAGGGAAACGAAAAACTGTTTTTT.

This clone showed up just a few times. The chain is built from TRBV25-1 and TRBJ2-1; 9 nucleotides line up with TRBD2. V gave up 5 bases and J gave up 10 bases; unmatched junction bases: 15. Germline values: CDR1 MGHDK, CDR2 SYGVNS. The CDR3 totals 16 residues. CDR3 protein: CASSSSLAGVIEEQFF. In nucleotides, the CDR3 is TGTGCCAGCAGTTCCTCCTTAGCGGGAGTCATAGAGGAGCAGTTCTTC.

The gene calls are TRBV7-2 and TRBJ2-2, with a possible D match to TRBD2 (5 bases). Germline V gene lookup returns CDR1 SGHTA and CDR2 FQGNSA. Trimming removed 4 bases at V and 7 bases at J, with 13 bases between. This CDR3 comprises 14 residues. CDR3 coding DNA: TGTGCCAGCAGCTCTAGCCTAGGTGGCGGGGAGCTGTTTTTT. The encoded protein is CASSSSLGGGELFF.

A single count supports this clone. The chain combines TRBV7-2 with TRBJ2-7; D call uncertain. The length of the CDR3 is 15 residues. CDR1 SGHTA and CDR2 FQGNSA come from the germline V gene. The ends were cut back, 6 bases at V and 5 bases at J, with 20 bases in the middle. CDR3 bases: TGTGCCAGCAGTAGAACCCGGTCTACTATCAACGAGCAGTACTTC. It is translated as CASSRTRSTINEQYF.

The chain couples TRBV5-1 to TRBJ1-3; TRBD1 matches at 7 bases. Looked up from germline, CDR1 is SGHRS and CDR2 is YFSETQ. J was trimmed by 0 bases and V by 0 bases; bases with no gene match: 6. The CDR3 is 17 amino acids. For the CDR3, the DNA is TGCGCCAGCAGCTTGGGACAGGGCCGGTTCTCTGGAAACACCATATATTTT. Translated, it gives CASSLGQGRFSGNTIYF.

This clone was counted between two and nine times. This sequence joins TRBV11-2 and TRBJ2-7; D perhaps matches TRBD2 (6 bases). CDR3 length: 15 residues. The V gene lost 2 bases and the J gene lost 6 bases, with 17 bases spanning the gap. Per germline, CDR1 SGHAT and CDR2 FQNNGV. The CDR3 spells CASSLWTDARGEQYF. DNA for the CDR3: TGTGCCAGCAGCTTATGGACGGACGCGCGGGGCGAGCAGTACTTC.

This chain joins TRBV15 and TRBJ2-2; 14 nucleotides line up with TRBD2. Germline CDR1 LNHNV, CDR2 YYDKDF (reference sequence). The CDR3 sequence is 18 residues long. V lost 0 bases, J lost 7 bases, and 7 bases stayed unmatched. The CDR3, as DNA: TGTGCCACCAGCAGAGACGGACTAGCGGGAGGTTATGGCGGGGAGCTGTTTTTT. Translation: CATSRDGLAGGYGGELFF.

The J gene is TRBJ1-1, the V gene TRBV25-1; D perhaps matches TRBD1 (6 bases). This CDR3 contains 15 residues. Germline CDR1 and CDR2: MGHDK and SYGVNS. V lost 1 base and J 0 bases, leaving 9 bases between the germline ends. The CDR3 reads CASSEFTGMNTEAFF. As DNA, the CDR3 is TGTGCCAGCAGTGAATTTACAGGGATGAACACTGAAGCTTTCTTT.

The V call is TRBV12-1, the J call TRBJ2-1; TRBD1 is the table's D call, not checked against the DNA. TRBV12-1 is marked as a pseudogene. This CDR3 spans 15 amino acids. The CDR3 here is CASSFAGQAYNEQFF. Written as DNA, the CDR3 is TGTGCCAGCAGCTTTGCAGGACAGGCCTACAATGAGCAGTTCTTC.

The genes are TRBV11-3 and TRBJ2-7, with 9 bases matching TRBD1. Germline V gene sequence: CDR1 SGHNT, CDR2 YENEEA. This CDR3 spans 15 amino acids. The junction had 7 bases not matched to a gene; V was cut back by 5 bases and J by 2 bases. This CDR3 is CASSLDRGVTYEQYF. In DNA form, the CDR3 reads TGTGCCAGCAGCCTTGACAGGGGGGTAACCTACGAGCAGTACTTC.

The rearrangement links TRBV7-2 to TRBJ1-2; perhaps TRBD1 as D (5 bases). CDR3 size: 14 residues. V lost 3 bases and J 2 bases, leaving 10 bases between the germline ends. Germline loops: CDR1 SGHTA, CDR2 FQGNSA. The CDR3, as DNA: TGTGCCAGCAGCTTTTCCAGGGAAAACTATGGCTACACCTTC. It is translated as CASSFSRENYGYTF.

The DNA for the CDR3 is TGTGCCAGCAGTTTATCCCCGAGCGGATTCTCCTACAATGAGCAGTTCTTC. Translated, it gives CASSLSPSGFSYNEQFF. V is TRBV27 and J is TRBJ2-1, with D possibly TRBD2 on 5 matching bases. CDR1 MNHEY and CDR2 SMNVEV come from the germline V gene (reference sequence). This CDR3 is 17 amino acids long. Trimming took 0 bases from V and 0 from J, leaving 12 bases between them.

This chain uses TRBV19 with TRBJ1-3; TRBD1 might be the D (5 bases). The CDR3 has 15 residues. Germline-derived CDR1 and CDR2 are LNHDA and SQIVND (reference sequence). V lost 4 bases and J 0 bases, leaving 10 bases between the germline ends. CDR3 sequence reads: CASSRDGYSGNTIYF. The CDR3 DNA sequence: TGTGCCAGTAGTAGGGACGGCTACTCTGGAAACACCATATATTTT.

The rearrangement links TRBV2 to TRBJ1-2; D is possibly TRBD1 (6 bases). The CDR3 spans 13 residues. Germline V gene data show CDR1 as SNHLY and CDR2 as FYNNEI. V was clipped by 6 bases and J by 4 bases, with 12 bases between them. The CDR3 reads CASSPDRSYGYTF. As DNA, the CDR3 is TGTGCCAGCAGCCCGGACAGAAGCTATGGCTACACCTTC.

The chain uses TRBV11-3 and TRBJ2-3; tentative D call: TRBD1 (6 bases). The CDR3 extends over 15 amino acids. Trimming left V 5 bases short and J 0 bases short, with 12 bases between. Germline lookup yields CDR1 SGHNT and CDR2 YENEEA. The CDR3 here is CASSRRRGSTDTQYF. DNA for the CDR3: TGTGCCAGCAGCCGCCGCAGGGGAAGCACAGATACGCAGTATTTT.

This chain links TRBV7-2 with TRBJ1-5; D is unclear. V lost 4 bases and J lost 2, with 12 bases in between. Germline loops: CDR1 SGHTA, CDR2 FQGNSA. The CDR3 has 15 residues. The CDR3 is CASSSGFAGNQPQHF. The CDR3 DNA is TGTGCCAGCAGCTCTGGTTTTGCGGGCAATCAGCCCCAGCATTTT. Looking up the rest from reference TRBV7-2 and TRBJ1-5 gives the full variable domain: GAGVSQSPSNKVTEKGKDVELRCDPISGHTALYWYRQSLGQGLEFLIYFQGNSAPDKSGLPSDRFSAERTGGSVSTLTIQRTQQEDSAVYLCASSSGFAGNQPQHFGDGTRLSIL.

The chain uses TRBV19 and TRBJ1-2; D gene unclear. Deletions cut 5 bases from V and 4 bases from J, with 5 bases between. Per the germline V gene, CDR1 is LNHDA and CDR2 is SQIVND (reference sequence). There are 11 residues in the CDR3. As DNA, the CDR3 is TGTGCCAGTAGTTCGTCCTATGGCTACACCTTC. It yields the protein CASSSSYGYTF. Combining the CDR3 with reference TRBV19 and TRBJ1-2 gives the whole variable domain DGGITQSPKYLFRKEGQNVTLSCEQNLNHDAMYWYRQDPGQGLRLIYYSQIVNDFQKGDIAEGYSVSREKKESFPLTVTSAQKNPTAFYLCASSSSYGYTFGSGTRLTVV.

The chain is built from TRBV11-3 and TRBJ2-3, with 7 bases that match TRBD2. V gave up 8 bases and J gave up 4 bases; unmatched junction bases: 9. The germline V gene encodes CDR1 SGHNT and CDR2 YENEEA. This CDR3 is built from 14 residues. CDR3 DNA: TGTGCCAGCTCACAAGGACTAGGCTCAGATACGCAGTATTTT. Residues: CASSQGLGSDTQYF. The full variable domain, with the rest looked up from reference TRBV11-3 and TRBJ2-3, is EAGVVQSPRYKIIEKKQPVAFWCNPISGHNTLYWYLQNLGQGPELLIRYENEEAVDDSQLPKDRFSAERLKGVDSTLKIQPAELGDSAVYLCASSQGLGSDTQYFGPGTRLTVL.

V is TRBV6-5 and J is TRBJ1-2; D may be TRBD1 (6 bases). CDR3 length equals 14 residues. Germline CDR1 reads MNHEY; CDR2 reads SVGAGI. Trimming pared 2 bases from V and 3 bases from J, leaving 10 bases between. The CDR3, as DNA: TGTGCCAGCAGTTACGAGCCAGGGGACTATGGCTACACCTTC. This codes for CASSYEPGDYGYTF.

The chain's CDR3 is CASSSAAGGPNEQFF. The CDR3 DNA reads TGTGCCAGCAGCTCCGCAGCGGGAGGGCCGAATGAGCAGTTCTTC. V and J are TRBV7-3 and TRBJ2-1; 10 bases fit TRBD2. This CDR3 region has 15 residues. V lost 4 bases and J lost 7; bases outside the gene matches: 7. Germline V lookup: CDR1 SGHTA, CDR2 FQGTGA.

The chain joins TRBV12-5 to TRBJ2-5, with 7 bases identical to TRBD1. CDR3 size: 13 residues. V lost 3 bases, J lost 5 bases, and 3 bases stayed unmatched. Germline V CDR1 and CDR2: LGHNT, FRNRAP. The CDR3: CASGLGGAETQYF. The CDR3 nucleotides read TGTGCTAGTGGTTTAGGGGGCGCGGAGACCCAGTACTTC.